What follows are 5 T cell receptor beta chains derived from one specimen sequenced in a study of regulatory T cells in long-lasting Graves disease. The time point here: persistent/refractory GD, antithyroid drugs over 5 years with positive TRAb. From PBMCs, RNA was extracted and then used to make the TCR library. Both iRepertoire HTBI primers and Arm-PCR of CDR3 regions were used to build the TCR beta libraries. In TCRdb, the multiplex PCR reads were re-called with MiXCR into one record per CDR3 protein. The table includes approximately 290,000 distinct CDR3 sequences, 20% to 25% detected once. The sample here was peripheral blood mononuclear cells (PBMCs), taken when the disease was refractory, from a patient treated with antithyroid drugs. The receptors were sampled from a female donor with Graves disease.

This clonotype was counted ten times or more. The rearrangement joins TRBV10-3 to TRBJ2-7; D is unclear. The CDR3 is 12 residues long. Deletions cut 8 bases from V and 2 bases from J, with 10 bases between. Germline values: CDR1 ENHRY, CDR2 SYGVKD. CDR3 protein: CAISEGPYEQYF. CDR3 nucleotide sequence: TGTGCCATCTCTGAAGGGCCCTACGAGCAGTACTTC.

CDR3 coding DNA: TGTGCCAGCAGCCGCGGTAGTTCAGTCTCCAATGAGCAGTTCTTC. Translated: CASSRGSSVSNEQFF. The chain links TRBV7-2 to TRBJ2-1; D call uncertain. V shed 5 bases and J shed 6 bases, with 17 bases lying between them. Germline V gene sequence: CDR1 SGHTA, CDR2 FQGNSA. This CDR3 has 15 residues.

The genes are TRBV20-1 and TRBJ1-2, with 12 bases that match TRBD1. The CDR3 extends over 17 amino acids. V was pared by 6 bases and J by 1 base, with 12 bases of the junction left unmatched. Germline V gives CDR1 DFQATT, CDR2 SNEGSKA (reference sequence). The CDR3 spells CSATGTGGGRLNYGYTF. For the CDR3, the DNA is TGCAGTGCAACCGGGACAGGGGGCGGGCGGCTTAACTATGGCTACACCTTC.

The chain combines TRBV7-3 with TRBJ2-7; no reliable D call. In germline, CDR1 is SGHTA, CDR2 FQGTGA. V was pared by 2 bases and J by 5 bases, with 10 bases between. The CDR3 runs 13 residues. The CDR3 is CASSLAHGNEQYF. The CDR3 coding sequence is TGTGCCAGCAGCTTAGCGCACGGTAACGAGCAGTACTTC.

The chain recombines TRBV9 with TRBJ2-5; D call uncertain. The germline gives CDR1 SGDLS, CDR2 YYNGEE. This CDR3 comprises 13 residues. The V end lost 7 bases, the J end lost 5 bases, and 15 bases lay between the germline ends. The CDR3 loop reads CASGDEVRETQYF. The CDR3 nucleotides read TGTGCCAGCGGAGACGAGGTCCGGGAGACCCAGTACTTC. The complete variable domain, with remaining parts taken from reference TRBV9 and TRBJ2-5, reads DSGVTQTPKHLITATGQRVTLRCSPRSGDLSVYWYQQSLDQGLQFLIQYYNGEERAKGNILERFSAQQFPDLHSELNLSSLELGDSALYFCASGDEVRETQYFGPGTRLLVL.